The rows below give T cell receptor beta chains drawn from one sample of a study of OX40 agonist ivuxolimab in advanced cancers. The repertoire was sequenced with immunoSEQ multiplex PCR; TCRdb's copy has only in-frame clones and lacks some. The sample records around 58,000 clones, 70% to 90% being singletons. The source was CD4+ or CD8+ T cells sorted from blood, collected in a trial of the OX40 agonist ivuxolimab. The receptors were gathered from an adult with an advanced solid tumor such as melanoma, head and neck, liver or kidney cancer. CDR3s leave out the opening cysteine and the closing phenylalanine or tryptophan.

>10|TRBV7-9|TRBJ2-1
ASSLVGGEQF
>12|TRBV19|TRBJ2-7
ASSISKGTSEQY
>15|TRBV27|TRBJ1-5
ASSRTRGGMSNQPQH
>14|TRBV7-8|TRBJ2-1
ASSSLAGGVYNEQF
>13|TRBV11-2|TRBJ2-3
ASSSPPVRTDTQY
>15|TRBV5-6|TRBJ2-1
ASSRGLAGGSYNEQF
>13|TRBV15|TRBJ1-5
ATSRDPGGNQPQH
>12|TRBV10-1|TRBJ1-1
ASRSSGQNTEAF
>11|TRBV19|TRBJ1-4
ASSQGVQEKLF
>14|TRBV2|TRBJ2-3
ATPSSRGVSTDTQY
>17|TRBV7-9|TRBJ2-3
ASSLDLSWGTSGKDTQY
>11|TRBV6-6|TRBJ1-5
ASSYAGFQPQH
>13|TRBV18|TRBJ2-2
ASSPRATGAGELF
>11|TRBV4-2|TRBJ2-3
ASSQEAADTQY
>12|TRBV13|TRBJ1-1
ASSLRTPGTEAF
>12|TRBV9|TRBJ2-7
ASSVGRLGYEQY
>12|TRBV7-9|TRBJ1-1
ASSWGQGRTEAF
>11|TRBV6-4|TRBJ2-3
ASSDESTDTQY
>11|TRBV5-1|TRBJ1-2
ASSPTGDYGYT
>9|TRBV6-1|TRBJ1-2
ASSYPSDYT
>13|TRBV18|TRBJ2-7
ASSVKQGASYEQY
>12|TRBV18|TRBJ2-5
ASSPGQGWETQY
>12|TRBV14|TRBJ2-7
ASSPEWGSYEQY
>11|TRBV7-6|TRBJ2-7
ASSFGQVYEQY
>12|TRBV5-8|TRBJ1-5
ASSLAENNQPQH
>14|TRBV11-3|TRBJ2-7
ASSSASSKETYEQY
>12|TRBV29-1|TRBJ2-6
SVRQGDGANVLT
>14|TRBV5-1|TRBJ2-2
ASTLSGPANTGELF
>13|TRBV9|TRBJ2-5
ASSVGNRGLGTQY
>9|TRBV6-1|TRBJ1-5
ASSGLQPQH
>12|TRBV5-8|TRBJ2-5
ASSRGNSQETQY
>14|TRBV5-4|TRBJ2-1
ASSVGTGTTRGEQF
>12|TRBV15|TRBJ2-2
ATSRDRGSGELF
>13|TRBV23-1|TRBJ2-7
ASSQGRTLSYEQY
>17|TRBV6-7|TRBJ1-2
ASSVPQGKGGIANYGYT
>12|TRBV27|TRBJ2-7
ASSLRRDSYEQY
>11|TRBV7-9|TRBJ2-1
ASSSRGGYEQF